These 15 T cell receptor beta chains share one sample of origin, sequenced in a study of T-cell reconstitution after alpha-beta-depleted transplantation in children. Library preparation (for TCRbeta) was performed with unique molecular identifiers. TCRdb reanalysed the PCR reads using MiXCR and keeps one entry per CDR3 protein. The sample contains around 92,000 distinct CDR3 sequences, more than 10% of which appear only once. The source material was PBMCs from the stem cell graft donor, sampled from the stem cell graft. These TCRs come from a human donor who donated a stem cell graft to a child with inherited bone marrow failure.

This clonotype has ten or more counts. This rearrangement joins TRBV20-1 to TRBJ2-3; D remains ambiguous. Trimming took 1 base from V and 0 from J, leaving 11 bases between them. CDR3 length equals 15 residues. Germline V gene data show CDR1 as DFQATT and CDR2 as SNEGSKA (reference sequence). The CDR3 DNA is TGCAGTGCTAGAGTGTTCTTTCGCAGCACAGATACGCAGTATTTT. It specifies CSARVFFRSTDTQYF.

This clonotype was observed at least ten times. The chain has TRBV9 and TRBJ2-7; D uncertain. The germline gives CDR1 SGDLS, CDR2 YYNGEE. The CDR3 length is 14 residues. Between the trimmed V and J ends, which lost 4 bases and 0 bases, there was a span of 11 bases. CDR3 loop: CASSLGPHSYEQYF. DNA of the CDR3: TGTGCCAGCAGCCTGGGCCCACACTCCTACGAGCAGTACTTC. Full variable domain (outside the CDR3, taken from reference TRBV9 and TRBJ2-7): DSGVTQTPKHLITATGQRVTLRCSPRSGDLSVYWYQQSLDQGLQFLIQYYNGEERAKGNILERFSAQQFPDLHSELNLSSLELGDSALYFCASSLGPHSYEQYFGPGTRLTVT.

The rearrangement links TRBV20-1 to TRBJ1-5; 8 positions match TRBD1. V lost 0 bases to trimming and J lost 0 bases; unmatched junction nucleotides: 7. CDR1 is DFQATT and CDR2 is SNEGSKA in the germline V gene (reference sequence). The CDR3 spans 17 residues. CDR3 sequence (DNA): TGCAGTGCTAGAGAAGGGACAGGCGAATATAGCAATCAGCCCCAGCATTTT. Amino acids: CSAREGTGEYSNQPQHF.

The chain combines TRBV29-1 with TRBJ1-1; D call uncertain. V was pared by 1 base and J by 9 bases, with 15 bases between. Looked up from germline, CDR1 is SQVTM and CDR2 is ANQGSEA. The CDR3 spans 13 residues. The CDR3 region is CSVEAGGEAQAFF. The CDR3 bases are TGCAGCGTTGAAGCCGGAGGCGAAGCTCAAGCTTTCTTT.

This clonotype was detected many times. The V gene is TRBV20-1, the J gene TRBJ2-5, with D maybe TRBD1 (6 bases). V lost 6 bases and J 0 bases, leaving 14 bases between the germline ends. Germline CDR1 and CDR2: DFQATT and SNEGSKA (reference sequence). The CDR3 runs to 14 residues. As DNA, the CDR3 is TGCAGTGCAAAGCTCGGGACAAACCAAGAGACCCAGTACTTC. It specifies CSAKLGTNQETQYF.

This clonotype has just a few counts. V is TRBV7-6 and J is TRBJ2-7; 10 bases line up with TRBD1. The germline gives CDR1 SGHVS, CDR2 FNYEAQ. CDR3 size: 16 residues. Trimming took 1 base from V and 5 from J; bases not matched to a gene: 8. The CDR3 region is CASSLGPLGTGDEQYF. The CDR3 bases are TGTGCCAGCAGCTTAGGCCCCCTCGGGACAGGGGACGAGCAGTACTTC.

The sample holds many counts of this clonotype. The chain employs TRBV7-9 and TRBJ1-2, with D unclear. The V gene's germline CDR1 is SEHNR and CDR2 FQNEAQ (reference sequence). V lost 0 bases, J lost 0 bases, and 8 bases lay in between. The CDR3 length is 15 residues. CDR3 sequence: CASSLANRPNYGYTF. CDR3 sequence (DNA): TGTGCCAGCAGCTTAGCGAACAGACCTAACTATGGCTACACCTTC.

The DNA for the CDR3 is TGCGCCAGCAGCTTTCAGGGGACCAATGAGCAGTTCTTC. It codes for CASSFQGTNEQFF. V and J are TRBV5-1 and TRBJ2-1; D might be TRBD1 (6 bases). The CDR3 is made up of 13 amino acids. With 2 bases removed from V and 6 bases from J, the gap between germline ends came to 9 bases. Germline loops: CDR1 SGHRS, CDR2 YFSETQ.

In its sample, this clonotype was seen many times. This sequence joins TRBV4-2 and TRBJ1-1; no definite D call. Germline CDR1 and CDR2: LGHNA and YNFKEQ. V was trimmed by 0 bases and J by 0 bases, leaving 5 bases between them. This CDR3 has 14 residues. For the CDR3, the DNA is TGTGCCAGCAGCCAAGATCCGGTGAACACTGAAGCTTTCTTT. Translated, it gives CASSQDPVNTEAFF.

This clonotype was counted many times. This chain connects TRBV7-9 to TRBJ1-1; possibly TRBD1 for D (5 bases). The CDR3 has 15 amino acids. Germline-derived CDR1 and CDR2 are SEHNR and FQNEAQ (reference sequence). Trimming removed 5 bases at V and 1 base at J, with 14 bases between. In DNA, the CDR3 is TGTGCCAGCAGCCTAGGGGACTTCAGGAACACTGAAGCTTTCTTT. Its protein is CASSLGDFRNTEAFF.

This clonotype was counted ten times or more. The chain has TRBV12-3 or TRBV12-4 and TRBJ2-1; 7 bases line up with TRBD2. The V and J ends lost 6 bases and 8 bases, in that order; junction bases with no gene match: 4. The CDR3 length is 12 residues. The DNA of the CDR3 is TGTGCCAGCAGAAGACTAGCCGATGAGCAGTTCTTC. Amino acids: CASRRLADEQFF.

V and J are TRBV7-6 and TRBJ2-1; 9 nucleotides line up with TRBD1. Germline loops: CDR1 SGHVS, CDR2 FNYEAQ. The V gene end was trimmed by 1 base and the J gene end by 2 bases; junction bases not matched to a gene: 3. The CDR3 has 16 residues. The CDR3 bases are TGTGCCAGCAGCTTAGAAGGGACAGGGCCCTACAATGAGCAGTTCTTC. It specifies CASSLEGTGPYNEQFF.

The rearrangement uses TRBV5-4 and TRBJ1-6, with D tentatively TRBD1 (5 bases). Germline CDR1 and CDR2: SGHNT and YYREEE (reference sequence). CDR3 length: 15 residues. V was clipped by 4 bases and J by 7 bases, with 15 bases between them. The CDR3 DNA reads TGTGCCAGCAGCGTGGGACCGGAAGAGAATTCACCCCTCCACTTT. It specifies CASSVGPEENSPLHF.

In its sample, this clonotype was seen many times. The CDR3 coding sequence is TGTGCCATCAGCGACGAGACGGATTCCTACGAGCAGTACTTC. Translated: CAISDETDSYEQYF. The chain combines TRBV10-3 with TRBJ2-7; D is unresolved. Germline loops: CDR1 ENHRY, CDR2 SYGVKD. The ends were cut back, 6 bases at V and 1 base at J, with 13 bases in the middle. The CDR3 sequence is 14 residues long.

This clonotype was counted many times. The chain has TRBV7-8 and TRBJ2-7, with TRBD1 matching over 10 bases. The CDR3 runs to 16 residues. The germline gives CDR1 SGHVS, CDR2 FQNEAQ. V shed 3 bases, J shed 4 bases, and the junction held 9 bases outside the gene matches. CDR3 loop: CASSFRDRGRGYEQYF. For the CDR3, the DNA is TGTGCCAGCAGCTTTAGAGACAGGGGGCGCGGATACGAGCAGTACTTC.